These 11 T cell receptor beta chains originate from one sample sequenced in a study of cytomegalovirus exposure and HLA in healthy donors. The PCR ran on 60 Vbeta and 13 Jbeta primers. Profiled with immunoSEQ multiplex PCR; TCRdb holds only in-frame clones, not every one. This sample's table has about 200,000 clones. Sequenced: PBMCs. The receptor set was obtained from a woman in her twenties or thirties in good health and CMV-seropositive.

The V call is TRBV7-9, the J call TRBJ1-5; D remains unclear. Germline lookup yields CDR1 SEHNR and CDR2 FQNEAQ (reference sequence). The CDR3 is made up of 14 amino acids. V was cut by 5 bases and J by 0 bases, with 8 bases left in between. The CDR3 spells CASSERDSNQPQHF. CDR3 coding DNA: TGTGCCAGCAGCGAGCGTGATAGCAATCAGCCCCAGCATTTT.

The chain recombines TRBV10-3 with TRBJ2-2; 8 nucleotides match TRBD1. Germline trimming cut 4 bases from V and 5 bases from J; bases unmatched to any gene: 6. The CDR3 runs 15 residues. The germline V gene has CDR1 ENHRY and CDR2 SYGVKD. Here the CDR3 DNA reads TGTGCCATCAGTGGCAAGACAGGGGAAACCGGGGAGCTGTTTTTT. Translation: CAISGKTGETGELFF.

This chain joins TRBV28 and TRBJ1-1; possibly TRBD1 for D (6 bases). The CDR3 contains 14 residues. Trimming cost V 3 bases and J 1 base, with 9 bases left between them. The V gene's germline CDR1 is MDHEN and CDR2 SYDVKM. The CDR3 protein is CASSFGQRNTEAFF. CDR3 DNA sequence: TGTGCCAGCAGTTTCGGACAGCGGAACACTGAAGCTTTCTTT.

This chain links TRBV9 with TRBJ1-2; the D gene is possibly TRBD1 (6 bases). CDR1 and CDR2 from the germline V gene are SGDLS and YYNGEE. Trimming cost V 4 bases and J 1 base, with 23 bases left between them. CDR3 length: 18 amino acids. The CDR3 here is CASSFTSRTEPNNYGYTF. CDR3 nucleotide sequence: TGTGCCAGCAGCTTTACGAGTAGGACAGAACCGAATAACTATGGCTACACCTTC.

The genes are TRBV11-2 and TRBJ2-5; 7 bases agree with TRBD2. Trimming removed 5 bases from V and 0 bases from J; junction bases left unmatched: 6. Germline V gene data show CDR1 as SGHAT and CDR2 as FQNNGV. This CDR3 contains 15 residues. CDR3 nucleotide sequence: TGTGCCAGCAGCCTCGGGACTACGCACCAAGAGACCCAGTACTTC. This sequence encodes CASSLGTTHQETQYF.

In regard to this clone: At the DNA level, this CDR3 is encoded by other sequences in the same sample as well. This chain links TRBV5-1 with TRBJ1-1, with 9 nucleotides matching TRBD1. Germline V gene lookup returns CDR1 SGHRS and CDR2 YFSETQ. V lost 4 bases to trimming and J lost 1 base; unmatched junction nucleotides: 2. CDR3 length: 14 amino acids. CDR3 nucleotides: TGCGCCAGCAGCCCGACAGGGGGGAACACTGAAGCTTTCTTT. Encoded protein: CASSPTGGNTEAFF.

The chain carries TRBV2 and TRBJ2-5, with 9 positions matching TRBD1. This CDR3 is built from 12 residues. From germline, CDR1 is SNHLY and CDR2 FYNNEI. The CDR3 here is CADRGVEETQYF. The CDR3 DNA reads TGTGCGGACAGGGGAGTGGAAGAGACCCAGTACTTC.

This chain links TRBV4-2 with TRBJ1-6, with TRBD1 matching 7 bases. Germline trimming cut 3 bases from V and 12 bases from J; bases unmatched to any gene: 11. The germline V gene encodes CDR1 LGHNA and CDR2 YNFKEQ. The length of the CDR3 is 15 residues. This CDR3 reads CASSQGRTGGKPLHF. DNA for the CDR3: TGTGCCAGCAGCCAGGGTAGGACAGGAGGCAAACCCCTCCACTTT.

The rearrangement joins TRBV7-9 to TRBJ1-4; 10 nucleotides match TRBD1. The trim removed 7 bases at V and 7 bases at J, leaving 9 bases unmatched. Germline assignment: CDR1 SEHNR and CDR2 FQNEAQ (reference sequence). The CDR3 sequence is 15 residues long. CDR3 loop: CASTYAGTGVEKLFF. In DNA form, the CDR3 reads TGTGCCAGCACCTACGCGGGGACAGGGGTTGAAAAACTGTTTTTT.

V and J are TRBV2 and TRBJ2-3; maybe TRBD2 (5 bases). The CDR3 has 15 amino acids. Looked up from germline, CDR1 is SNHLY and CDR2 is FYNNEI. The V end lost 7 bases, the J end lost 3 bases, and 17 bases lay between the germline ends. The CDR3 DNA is TGTGCCAGCACATTCTTGCTAGCAAGGACAGATACGCAGTATTTT. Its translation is CASTFLLARTDTQYF.

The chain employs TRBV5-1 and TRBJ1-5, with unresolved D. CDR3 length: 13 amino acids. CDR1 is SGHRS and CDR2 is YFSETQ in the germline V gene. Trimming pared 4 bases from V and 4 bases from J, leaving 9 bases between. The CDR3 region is CASSPEVNQPQHF. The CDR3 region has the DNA TGCGCCAGCAGCCCTGAGGTGAATCAGCCCCAGCATTTT.